This T cell receptor beta chain was documented in a study of blood T cell repertoires in COVID-19. Looking at the study overall: The analysed material was cDNA or gDNA that came from T cells, B-cell-depleted T cells, or PBMCs.

This clone was seen a single time. The CDR3 has 15 amino acids. V shed 5 bases, J shed 1 base, and the junction held 6 bases outside the gene matches. Germline V gives CDR1 SGHRS, CDR2 YFSETQ. Original handling: Quantification of nucleated cells was approximated via reference gene primer amplification. Profiled with immunoSEQ multiplex PCR; TCRdb holds only in-frame clones, not every one. V and J calls and clone size are those listed in that table; D and trimming were worked out from the DNA. The sample carries about 120,000 clones, around 80% recorded once. The sequencing sample was made of peripheral blood. The sequence was obtained from a man aged 70 or older with active or convalescent COVID-19. The chain employs TRBV5-1 and TRBJ2-3; TRBD2 aligns across 8 bases. The CDR3: CASRGGAGGTDTQYF. CDR3 in DNA: TGCGCCAGCAGGGGTGGAGCGGGGGGCACAGATACGCAGTATTTT.